The rows below give T cell receptor beta chains drawn from one sample of a study of shared clonotypes between healthy human individuals. Repertoires were generated with immunoSEQ multiplex PCR, while TCRdb's copy carries only in-frame clones and drops some. The top ten clones hold over 10% of a sample with fewer than 600,000 clones, about 76% of them seen once. Sample: PBMCs. All receptors derive from a middle-aged woman in good health. Some clones in this sample may be carry-over from other donors' samples. Each CDR3 is given with its conserved first and last residue. The order of the fields is J gene, V gene, clone size, D gene, CDR3 DNA, CDR3 protein. The D gene is left open where the match is weak. Expanded clones are given a class, and other clones once, few, many or no size at all.

J: TRBJ2-3; V: TRBV7-2; size: -; D: -; DNA: TGTGCCAGCAGCTTAGCAGGTCTAGCGTCAGATACGCAGTATTTT; CDR3: CASSLAGLASDTQYF
J: TRBJ1-2; V: TRBV4-1; size: -; D: TRBD1; DNA: TGCGCCAGCAGCCTCGACAGGGTGGCAAATGGCTACACCTTC; CDR3: CASSLDRVANGYTF
J: TRBJ2-6; V: TRBV2; size: -; D: TRBD2; DNA: TGTGCCAGCAAGCGGGGCGAAGGCTCTGGGGCCAACGTCCTGACTTTC; CDR3: CASKRGEGSGANVLTF
J: TRBJ2-5; V: TRBV11-2; size: -; D: TRBD2; DNA: TGTGCCAGCAGTCGAACCCAGCTAGCGGGAGTAGGAGAGACCCAGTACTTC; CDR3: CASSRTQLAGVGETQYF
J: TRBJ2-3; V: TRBV11-2; size: -; D: TRBD1; DNA: TGTGCCAGCAGACCGACAGGGCCGAGCACAGATACGCAGTATTTT; CDR3: CASRPTGPSTDTQYF
J: TRBJ2-7; V: TRBV18; size: -; D: TRBD2; DNA: TGTGCCAGCTCACCCTATACCGGGAGGGAGCAGTACTTC; CDR3: CASSPYTGREQYF
J: TRBJ2-3; V: TRBV6-6; size: -; D: TRBD2; DNA: TGTGCCAGCAGTTACCTACTAGCGGGAATAGATACGCAGTATTTT; CDR3: CASSYLLAGIDTQYF
J: TRBJ2-1; V: TRBV7-9; size: -; D: -; DNA: TGTGCCAGCAGCTTGGGTCCCTGGGATGAGCAGTTCTTC; CDR3: CASSLGPWDEQFF
J: TRBJ1-2; V: TRBV2; size: -; D: -; DNA: TGTGCCAGCAGCTCGACAGCTAACTATGGCTACACCTTC; CDR3: CASSSTANYGYTF
J: TRBJ2-3; V: TRBV28; size: -; D: TRBD1; DNA: TGTGCCAGCAGGGCGGGACAGGGCCACACAGATACGCAGTATTTT; CDR3: CASRAGQGHTDTQYF
J: TRBJ1-3; V: TRBV30; size: -; D: TRBD1; DNA: TGTGCCTGGAGAAAGGGGGCTAGTTCTGGAAACACCATATATTTT; CDR3: CAWRKGASSGNTIYF
J: TRBJ2-5; V: TRBV7-8; size: many; D: TRBD1; DNA: TGTGCCAGCAGCTTAGCGCAGGGGGCTGTGTTACAAGAGACCCAGTACTTC; CDR3: CASSLAQGAVLQETQYF
J: TRBJ2-2; V: TRBV6-5; size: few; D: -; DNA: TGTGCCAGCAGTTACGGGGGCACCGGGGAGCTGTTTTTT; CDR3: CASSYGGTGELFF
J: TRBJ1-2; V: TRBV5-4; size: -; D: -; DNA: TGTGCCAGCGCAGGGGTATTGGGCGGCTACACCTTC; CDR3: CASAGVLGGYTF
J: TRBJ2-7; V: TRBV10-1; size: -; D: TRBD1; DNA: TGCGCCAGCTCCGGACAGGGGGGTAGTTACGAGCAGTACTTC; CDR3: CASSGQGGSYEQYF
J: TRBJ2-5; V: TRBV7-9; size: -; D: TRBD1; DNA: TGTGCCAGCAGCCGCGGACAGGGCGAGACCCAGTACTTC; CDR3: CASSRGQGETQYF
J: TRBJ2-7; V: TRBV18; size: few; D: -; DNA: TGTGCCAGCTCACCTCCCGGGCTAGCGTTCTCCTACGAGCAGTACTTC; CDR3: CASSPPGLAFSYEQYF
J: TRBJ1-5; V: TRBV28; size: -; D: -; DNA: TGTGCCAGCAGTTTCAGTCAGCCCCAGCATTTT; CDR3: CASSFSQPQHF
J: TRBJ1-2; V: TRBV30; size: few; D: -; DNA: TGTGCCTGGAGTGGGGGAAGGAATGGCTACACCTTC; CDR3: CAWSGGRNGYTF
J: TRBJ2-1; V: TRBV5-4; size: once; D: TRBD2; DNA: TGTGCCAGCAGTTTTCCGCCAGCGGGAGCCAACAATGAGCAGTTCTTC; CDR3: CASSFPPAGANNEQFF
J: TRBJ2-2; V: TRBV30; size: -; D: -; DNA: TGTGCCTGGAATTGGGGGTCGAACACCGGGGAGCTGTTTTTT; CDR3: CAWNWGSNTGELFF
J: TRBJ2-7; V: TRBV7-6; size: -; D: -; DNA: TGTGCCAGCAGCCGTTATAGCTCTCGGGAGACGGGCTCCTACGAGCAGTACTTC; CDR3: CASSRYSSRETGSYEQYF
J: TRBJ2-3; V: TRBV10-1; size: -; D: -; DNA: TGCGCCAGCAGTGTTCGGCTTACCACAGATACGCAGTATTTT; CDR3: CASSVRLTTDTQYF
J: TRBJ2-1; V: TRBV2; size: -; D: TRBD1; DNA: TGTGCCAGCAGTGAAATCGGACAGGGTGAAGAGCAGTTCTTC; CDR3: CASSEIGQGEEQFF
J: TRBJ2-7; V: TRBV7-9; size: -; D: -; DNA: TGTGCCAGCAGTCTGACAGTCTGGCAGTACTTC; CDR3: CASSLTVWQYF
J: TRBJ2-1; V: TRBV28; size: -; D: TRBD1; DNA: TGTGCCAGCAGTTCCCCGGGACAGGGAGGGATCAATGAGCAGTTCTTC; CDR3: CASSSPGQGGINEQFF
J: TRBJ1-5; V: TRBV7-9; size: -; D: -; DNA: TGTGCCAGCAGCAACTACGACAGCCCCAATCAGCCCCAGCATTTT; CDR3: CASSNYDSPNQPQHF
J: TRBJ2-1; V: TRBV28; size: -; D: -; DNA: TGTGCCAGCAGTTCGAATGAGCAGTTCTTC; CDR3: CASSSNEQFF
J: TRBJ2-1; V: TRBV4-2; size: -; D: -; DNA: TGTGCCAGCAGCCAAGATCGAGATGAGCAGTTCTTC; CDR3: CASSQDRDEQFF
J: TRBJ2-1; V: TRBV7-8; size: -; D: -; DNA: TGTGCCAGCAGCTTAGTTGAGGGACGGAGCTCCTACAATGAGCAGTTCTTC; CDR3: CASSLVEGRSSYNEQFF
J: TRBJ1-2; V: TRBV27; size: -; D: -; DNA: TGTGCCAGCAGCTACTTGGGCAGGAAGGGGTATGGCTACACCTTC; CDR3: CASSYLGRKGYGYTF
J: TRBJ2-1; V: TRBV30; size: -; D: -; DNA: TGTGCCTGGGAGCCCCAAGTTATTTCAGGGGTTGGCATACTCTCCTACAATGAGCAGTTCTTC; CDR3: CAWEPQVISGVGILSYNEQFF
J: TRBJ2-7; V: TRBV5-6; size: few; D: -; DNA: TGTGCCAGCAGTTTCCTCCGCTACTCACCCTACGAGCAGTACTTC; CDR3: CASSFLRYSPYEQYF
J: TRBJ1-2; V: TRBV10-2; size: -; D: -; DNA: TGCGCCAGCAATCATTCCCCTAACTATGGCTACACCTTC; CDR3: CASNHSPNYGYTF
J: TRBJ2-7; V: TRBV2; size: -; D: TRBD1; DNA: TGTGCCAGCAATAGGGACAGTAGGTTTCAGTACTTC; CDR3: CASNRDSRFQYF
J: TRBJ2-1; V: TRBV6-1; size: many; D: -; DNA: TGTGCCAGCAGTGAAGCGCTTTTTGGGGGATGGGAGCAGTTCTTC; CDR3: CASSEALFGGWEQFF
J: TRBJ2-7; V: TRBV2; size: -; D: -; DNA: TGTGCCAGCAGTGAGGACTACGAGCAGTACTTC; CDR3: CASSEDYEQYF
J: TRBJ1-1; V: TRBV10-1; size: -; D: -; DNA: TGCGCCAGCAGTGAGGCGTTGGGGACTGAAGCTTTCTTT; CDR3: CASSEALGTEAFF
J: TRBJ1-1; V: TRBV7-8; size: -; D: -; DNA: TGTGCCAGCAGCTTAGAACCGAACACTGAAGCTTTCTTT; CDR3: CASSLEPNTEAFF
J: TRBJ2-3; V: TRBV27; size: -; D: TRBD2; DNA: TGTGCCAGCTCACGGGGAGGGTTAGATACGCAGTATTTT; CDR3: CASSRGGLDTQYF
J: TRBJ1-3; V: TRBV4-2; size: -; D: -; DNA: TGTGCCAGCACCCCCCCGGACTCTGGAAACACCATATATTTT; CDR3: CASTPPDSGNTIYF
J: TRBJ2-1; V: TRBV5-4; size: -; D: -; DNA: TGTGCCAGCAGCTTGGAAGGGTCTTCTGCGCAGTTCTTC; CDR3: CASSLEGSSAQFF
J: TRBJ2-3; V: TRBV5-5; size: once; D: -; DNA: TGTGCCAGCAGCTTGTACACGGCGAATACGCAGTATTTT; CDR3: CASSLYTANTQYF
J: TRBJ1-2; V: TRBV27; size: -; D: -; DNA: TGTGCCAGCAGTTTAAGAGGGGGGGACTATGGCTACACCTTC; CDR3: CASSLRGGDYGYTF
J: TRBJ1-2; V: TRBV6-1; size: once; D: TRBD1; DNA: TGTGCCAGCAGCCTGGGACAGCGGCATGGCTACACCTTC; CDR3: CASSLGQRHGYTF
J: TRBJ2-7; V: TRBV7-2; size: -; D: -; DNA: TGTGCCAGCGAATCGAACACTACCTACGAGCAGTACTTC; CDR3: CASESNTTYEQYF
J: TRBJ2-5; V: TRBV15; size: -; D: -; DNA: TGTGCCACCAGCATACGGTTCCAAGAGACCCAGTACTTC; CDR3: CATSIRFQETQYF
J: TRBJ2-1; V: TRBV28; size: -; D: -; DNA: TGTGCCAGCAGTCCAGGGGTAGCGGGCGGGTTGGGTGAGCAGTTCTTC; CDR3: CASSPGVAGGLGEQFF